These T cell receptor beta chains were read from a single sample in a study of blood T cell repertoires in COVID-19. TCRdb's table, derived via immunoSEQ multiplex PCR, lists solely in-frame clones and lacks some. The repertoire holds under 250,000 clones, with around 78% as singletons. Sequenced: peripheral blood. Receptor source: a woman in her 70s with active or convalescent COVID-19. The conserved cysteine and the conserved F or W are not part of the CDR3 here. A D gene is named only where the DNA matches it firmly.

d_call v_call cdr3_aa
- TRBV20-1 SATRGYEQY
- TRBV30 AWDLRENTEAF
- TRBV19 ASSLPPGIGELF
- TRBV2 ASSFYGELF
- TRBV9 ASSVAPGSNTGELF
TRBD1 TRBV3-1/TRBV3-2 ASRGGPGQETQY
TRBD1 TRBV6-4 ASSHAGTGGSYEQY
TRBD2 TRBV18 ASSPREGNTDTQY
TRBD1 TRBV7-2 ASSLGQGVSGNQPQH
- TRBV5-6 ASRLAPAKNIQY
- TRBV9 ASSVGASGTDTQY
TRBD1 TRBV6-5 ASTWGTGPYNEQF
- TRBV20-1 SASRTDSEKLF
- TRBV2 ASSVSPTESDTQY
TRBD1 TRBV28 ASSRWTGGDTDTQY
TRBD2 TRBV15 ATSRVGGRGDTQY
TRBD1 TRBV27 ASRPRLGQPNQPQH
TRBD1 TRBV18 ASSPSRDRETEAF
TRBD2 TRBV10-3 AISEERESPGDTQY
- TRBV7-2 ASSPFRGGGNTIY
- TRBV30 AWRLGNVGNTEAF
- TRBV6-5 ASNRGDTEAF